The 3 T cell receptor beta chains given below trace back to one sample, sequenced in a study of T cells after posttransplantation cyclophosphamide. Generated by immunoSEQ multiplex PCR, the TCRdb table keeps only in-frame clones and is missing some. The sample shows roughly 20,000 clones, 95% to 98% of them seen only once. The naive gate required viable CD3+CD4+ or CD3+CD8+ cells with CCR7+CD45RA+CD45RO-CD95-CD27+CD28+ phenotype. The specimen was naive CD4+ T cells sorted from PBMCs. The origin of the receptors is a man in his forties or fifties in good health, CMV-negative, and a related stem cell transplant donor.

The chain combines TRBV30 with TRBJ2-1, with TRBD2 identical over 10 bases. The CDR3 has 14 residues. V gave up 1 base and J gave up 9 bases; unmatched junction bases: 6. CDR1 and CDR2 (germline): GTSNPN, SVGIG (reference sequence). The CDR3 DNA reads as TGTGCCTGGAGTGAGTCTCTAGCGGGAGTTGAGCAGTTCTTC. This gives the protein CAWSESLAGVEQFF. Using reference TRBV30 and TRBJ2-1 for the parts outside the CDR3, the full variable domain is SQTIHQWPATLVQPVGSPLSLECTVEGTSNPNLYWYRQAAGRGLQLLFYSVGIGQISSEVPQNLSASRPQDRQFILSSKKLLLSDSGFYLCAWSESLAGVEQFFGPGTRLTVL.

The chain carries TRBV30 and TRBJ1-1; D possibly corresponds to TRBD1 (6 bases). Germline V gives CDR1 GTSNPN, CDR2 SVGIG (reference sequence). This CDR3 comprises 16 residues. Between the trimmed V and J ends, which lost 0 bases and 4 bases, there was a span of 18 bases. The CDR3 loop is CAWSVSGGAQSTEAFF. The CDR3 region has the DNA TGTGCCTGGAGTGTAAGTGGGGGGGCCCAGTCCACTGAAGCTTTCTTT.

The chain is built from TRBV19 and TRBJ2-3; possible D gene TRBD2, 7 bases. The CDR3 consists of 15 residues. Germline CDR1 and CDR2: LNHDA and SQIVND (reference sequence). Trimming removed 6 bases at V and 0 bases at J, with 13 bases between. For the CDR3, the DNA is TGTGCCAGTAGAAGTGGGGGGGGCAGCACAGATACGCAGTATTTT. Residues: CASRSGGGSTDTQYF.